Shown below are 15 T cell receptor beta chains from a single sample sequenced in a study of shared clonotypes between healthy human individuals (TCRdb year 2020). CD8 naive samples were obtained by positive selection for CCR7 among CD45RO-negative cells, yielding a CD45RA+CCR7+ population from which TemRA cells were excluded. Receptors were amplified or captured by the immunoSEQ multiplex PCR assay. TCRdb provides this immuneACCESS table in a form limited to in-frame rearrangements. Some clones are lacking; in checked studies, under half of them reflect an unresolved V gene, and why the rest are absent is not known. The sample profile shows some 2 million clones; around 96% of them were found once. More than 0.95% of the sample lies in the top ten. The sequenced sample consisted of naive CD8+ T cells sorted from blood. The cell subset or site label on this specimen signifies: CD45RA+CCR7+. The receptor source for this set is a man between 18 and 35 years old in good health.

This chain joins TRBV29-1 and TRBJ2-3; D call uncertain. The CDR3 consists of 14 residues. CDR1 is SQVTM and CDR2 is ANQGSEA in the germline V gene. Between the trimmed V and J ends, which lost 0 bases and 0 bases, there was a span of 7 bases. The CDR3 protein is CSVEDPHSTDTQYF. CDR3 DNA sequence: TGCAGCGTTGAAGACCCCCATAGCACAGATACGCAGTATTTT.

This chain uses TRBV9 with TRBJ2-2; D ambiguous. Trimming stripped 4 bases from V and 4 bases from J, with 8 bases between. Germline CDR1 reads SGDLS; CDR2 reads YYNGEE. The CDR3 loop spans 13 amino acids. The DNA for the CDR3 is TGTGCCAGCAGCCTCGCCGGCACCGGGGAGCTGTTTTTT. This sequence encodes CASSLAGTGELFF.

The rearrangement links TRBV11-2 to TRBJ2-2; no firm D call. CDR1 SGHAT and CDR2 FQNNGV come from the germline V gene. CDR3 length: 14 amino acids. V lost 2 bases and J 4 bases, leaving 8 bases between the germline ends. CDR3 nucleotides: TGTGCCAGCAGCTTAATTACAGCCACCGGGGAGCTGTTTTTT. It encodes CASSLITATGELFF.

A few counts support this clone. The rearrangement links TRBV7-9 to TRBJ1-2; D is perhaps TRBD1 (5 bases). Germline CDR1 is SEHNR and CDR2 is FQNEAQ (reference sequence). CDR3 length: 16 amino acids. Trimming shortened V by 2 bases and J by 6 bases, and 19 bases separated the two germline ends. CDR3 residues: CASSLLAGASIDGYTF. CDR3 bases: TGTGCCAGCAGCTTATTGGCCGGGGCAAGTATCGATGGCTACACCTTC.

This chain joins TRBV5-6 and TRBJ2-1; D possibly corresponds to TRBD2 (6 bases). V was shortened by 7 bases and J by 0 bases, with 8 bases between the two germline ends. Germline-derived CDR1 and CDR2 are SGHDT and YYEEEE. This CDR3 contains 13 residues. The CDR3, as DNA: TGTGCCAGCCTAGCGAGCTCCTACAATGAGCAGTTCTTC. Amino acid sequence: CASLASSYNEQFF.

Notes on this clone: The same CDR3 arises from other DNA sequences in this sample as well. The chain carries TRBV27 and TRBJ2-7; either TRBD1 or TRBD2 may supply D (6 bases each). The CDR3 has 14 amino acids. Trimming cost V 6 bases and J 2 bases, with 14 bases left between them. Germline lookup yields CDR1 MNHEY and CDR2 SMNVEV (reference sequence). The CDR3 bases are TGTGCCAGCAGCCTTACAGGGACTGCCTACGAGCAGTACTTC. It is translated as CASSLTGTAYEQYF.

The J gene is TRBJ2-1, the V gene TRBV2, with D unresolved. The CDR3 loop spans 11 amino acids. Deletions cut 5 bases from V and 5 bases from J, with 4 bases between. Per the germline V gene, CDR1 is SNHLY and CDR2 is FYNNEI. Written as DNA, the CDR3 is TGTGCCAGCAGTCGGGACAATGAGCAGTTCTTC. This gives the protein CASSRDNEQFF.

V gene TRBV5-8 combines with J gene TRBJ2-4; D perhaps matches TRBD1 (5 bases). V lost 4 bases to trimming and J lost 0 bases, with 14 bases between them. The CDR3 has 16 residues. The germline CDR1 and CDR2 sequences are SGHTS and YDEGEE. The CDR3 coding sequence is TGTGCCAGCAGCAACGTGGACAACTTAGCCAAAAACATTCAGTACTTC. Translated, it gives CASSNVDNLAKNIQYF.

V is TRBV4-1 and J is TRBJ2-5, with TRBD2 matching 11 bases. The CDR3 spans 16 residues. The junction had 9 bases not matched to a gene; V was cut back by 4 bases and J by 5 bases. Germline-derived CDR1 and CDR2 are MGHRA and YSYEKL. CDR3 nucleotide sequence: TGCGCCAGCAGCCTAGAGGGACTAGCGGCTGAGGAGACCCAGTACTTC. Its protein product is CASSLEGLAAEETQYF.

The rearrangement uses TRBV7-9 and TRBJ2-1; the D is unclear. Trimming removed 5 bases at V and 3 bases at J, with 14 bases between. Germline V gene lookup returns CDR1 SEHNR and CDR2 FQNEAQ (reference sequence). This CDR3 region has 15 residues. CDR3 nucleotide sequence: TGTGCCAGCAGCCCCCCGGTGGCGTACTACAATGAGCAGTTCTTC. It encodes CASSPPVAYYNEQFF.

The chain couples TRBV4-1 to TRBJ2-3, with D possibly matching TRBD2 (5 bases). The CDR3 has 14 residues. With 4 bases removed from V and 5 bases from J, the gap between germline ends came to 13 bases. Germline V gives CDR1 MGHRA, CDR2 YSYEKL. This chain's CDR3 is CASSLRLSGDTQYF. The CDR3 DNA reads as TGCGCCAGCAGCCTAAGACTATCAGGAGATACGCAGTATTTT.

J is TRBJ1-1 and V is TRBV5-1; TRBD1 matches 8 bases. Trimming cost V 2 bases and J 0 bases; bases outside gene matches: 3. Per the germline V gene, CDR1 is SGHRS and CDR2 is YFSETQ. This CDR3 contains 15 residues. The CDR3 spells CASSFTGGMNTEAFF. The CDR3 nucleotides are TGCGCCAGCAGCTTCACAGGGGGTATGAACACTGAAGCTTTCTTT.

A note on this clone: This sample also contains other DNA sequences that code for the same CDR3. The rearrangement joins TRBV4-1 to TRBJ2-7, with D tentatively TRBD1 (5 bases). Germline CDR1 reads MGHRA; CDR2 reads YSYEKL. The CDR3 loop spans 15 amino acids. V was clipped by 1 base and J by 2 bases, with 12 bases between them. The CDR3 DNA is TGCGCCAGCAGCCAAGGGTCAGGGTCTACCTACGAGCAGTACTTC. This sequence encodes CASSQGSGSTYEQYF.

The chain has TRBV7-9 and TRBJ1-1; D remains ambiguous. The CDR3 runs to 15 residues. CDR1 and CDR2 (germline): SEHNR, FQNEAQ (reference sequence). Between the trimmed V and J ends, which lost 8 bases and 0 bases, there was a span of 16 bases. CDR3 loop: CASGRVLLMNTEAFF. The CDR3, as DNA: TGTGCCAGCGGACGGGTCCTACTCATGAACACTGAAGCTTTCTTT.

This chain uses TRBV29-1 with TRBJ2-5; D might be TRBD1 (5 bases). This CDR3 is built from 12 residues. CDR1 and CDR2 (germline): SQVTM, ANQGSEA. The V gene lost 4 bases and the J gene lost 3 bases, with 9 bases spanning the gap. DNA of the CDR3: TGCAGCGTTGTAGGGGTGGAAGAGACCCAGTACTTC. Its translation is CSVVGVEETQYF. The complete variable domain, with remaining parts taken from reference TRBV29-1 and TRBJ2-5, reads SAVISQKPSRDICQRGTSLTIQCQVDSQVTMMFWYRQQPGQSLTLIATANQGSEATYESGFVIDKFPISRPNLTFSTLTVSNMSPEDSSIYLCSVVGVEETQYFGPGTRLLVL.